The 10 T cell receptor beta chains given below trace back to one sample, sequenced in a study of blood T cell repertoires in COVID-19. Clones were read by immunoSEQ multiplex PCR, and TCRdb kept only the in-frame ones, dropping some. The sample records a few hundred thousand clones, about 83% being singletons. The sample comprised PBMCs or T cells enriched from blood (not recorded which). These receptors originate from a woman aged 45-65 years who had recovered from COVID-19.

The chain joins TRBV5-4 to TRBJ2-7; 12 bases align to TRBD1. The CDR3 contains 15 residues. With 0 bases clipped from V and 4 bases from J, the junction kept 2 bases outside the gene matches. CDR1 and CDR2 from the germline V gene are SGHNT and YYREEE (reference sequence). CDR3 region: CASSLGDRGRYEQYF. The CDR3 DNA follows: TGTGCCAGCAGCTTGGGGGACAGGGGGCGGTACGAGCAGTACTTC.

The rearrangement joins TRBV4-1 to TRBJ1-3; 7 bases are shared with TRBD1. The trim removed 2 bases at V and 4 bases at J, leaving 8 bases unmatched. The length of the CDR3 is 16 residues. Germline V gene lookup returns CDR1 MGHRA and CDR2 YSYEKL. This chain's CDR3 is CASSQPQGRLGNTIYF. DNA of the CDR3: TGCGCCAGCAGCCAACCACAGGGGCGGTTGGGAAACACCATATATTTT.

The chain has TRBV4-2 and TRBJ1-1, with TRBD1 matching 9 bases. The CDR3 length is 14 residues. After removal of 4 bases from V and 1 base from J, the junction contained 1 base not matched to a gene. Per the germline V gene, CDR1 is LGHNA and CDR2 is YNFKEQ. The CDR3: CASSPDRGNTEAFF. CDR3 in DNA: TGTGCCAGCAGCCCGGACAGGGGGAACACTGAAGCTTTCTTT.

The chain combines TRBV2 with TRBJ1-1; 7 positions agree with TRBD1. Germline lookup yields CDR1 SNHLY and CDR2 FYNNEI. Germline trimming cut 3 bases from V and 4 bases from J; bases unmatched to any gene: 5. This CDR3 has 14 amino acids. In nucleotides, the CDR3 is TGTGCCAGCAGTGAGCTCAGGGGGACCACTGAAGCTTTCTTT. Translating it yields CASSELRGTTEAFF.

The count of this clone is one. The V gene is TRBV30, the J gene TRBJ2-7, with TRBD1 matching 10 bases. This CDR3 spans 13 amino acids. Germline CDR1 and CDR2: GTSNPN and SVGIG (reference sequence). V was pared by 2 bases and J by 6 bases, with 4 bases of the junction left unmatched. The CDR3 DNA is TGTGCCTGGAGTCCGGGACAGGGGTTCGAGCAGTACTTC. It specifies CAWSPGQGFEQYF.

The chain recombines TRBV4-2 with TRBJ1-2, with a possible D match to TRBD1 (6 bases). Per the germline V gene, CDR1 is LGHNA and CDR2 is YNFKEQ. With 4 bases removed from V and 8 bases from J, the gap between germline ends came to 14 bases. The CDR3 runs 13 residues. The CDR3 nucleotides read TGTGCCAGCAGCCCACAGGACAGTACAGGCTACACCTTC. Translating it yields CASSPQDSTGYTF.

J is TRBJ2-2 and V is TRBV4-1; D unclear. V was cut by 1 base and J by 3 bases, with 9 bases left in between. The CDR3 sequence is 15 residues long. Per germline, CDR1 MGHRA and CDR2 YSYEKL. The CDR3 coding sequence is TGCGCCAGCAGCCAAGCTAATCGGGACACCGGGGAGCTGTTTTTT. Amino acid sequence: CASSQANRDTGELFF.

The chain links TRBV27 to TRBJ2-1; possible D gene TRBD1, 5 bases. Germline CDR1 and CDR2: MNHEY and SMNVEV (reference sequence). The CDR3 consists of 14 residues. V was clipped by 3 bases and J by 9 bases, with 15 bases between them. The CDR3: CASSFTLGDSEQFF. DNA for the CDR3: TGTGCCAGCAGTTTTACTCTGGGTGACAGTGAGCAGTTCTTC.

This chain links TRBV7-2 with TRBJ2-2, with TRBD2 matching 7 bases. Germline V gene data show CDR1 as SGHTA and CDR2 as FQGNSA. The CDR3 runs 16 residues. Trimming at V came to 5 bases and at J to 1 base, leaving 7 bases not matched to a gene. CDR3 region: CASSARSGGNTGELFF. CDR3 bases: TGTGCCAGCAGCGCTCGCTCGGGGGGGAACACCGGGGAGCTGTTTTTT.

This chain connects TRBV5-5 to TRBJ1-2, with TRBD1 matching 8 bases. V lost 4 bases and J lost 5; bases outside the gene matches: 7. The germline V gene has CDR1 SGHKS and CDR2 YYEKEE (reference sequence). The CDR3 has 14 residues. As DNA, the CDR3 is TGTGCCAGCAGCCTGGACAGGGTGGCGTATGGCTACACCTTC. Residues: CASSLDRVAYGYTF. The variable domain in full, with the rest retrieved from reference TRBV5-5 and TRBJ1-2, is DAGVTQSPTHLIKTRGQQVTLRCSPISGHKSVSWYQQVLGQGPQFIFQYYEKEERGRGNFPDRFSARQFPNYSSELNVNALLLGDSALYLCASSLDRVAYGYTFGSGTRLTVV.